Below, 18 T cell receptor beta chains from the same sample are listed, as sequenced in a study of Graves' ophthalmopathy and Graves' hyperthyroidism. Amplifying from RNA transcripts, the study obtained TCR beta CDR3 regions. A first-round RT-PCR used HTBI primers, followed by a second-round multiplex PCR. TCRdb re-called the multiplex PCR reads through MiXCR, storing one row per CDR3 protein. The data contain about 740,000 distinct CDR3 sequences, approximately 40% of them singletons. The specimen was peripheral blood. The receptors come from an adult man with Graves' ophthalmopathy.

In this sample, this clonotype turned up many times. This chain uses TRBV19 with TRBJ2-5; TRBD2 matches 9 bases. CDR1 is LNHDA, CDR2 SQIVND, per germline (reference sequence). The junction had 5 bases not matched to a gene; V was cut back by 4 bases and J by 5 bases. The CDR3 is 14 amino acids. The CDR3 sequence is CASSSGRARETQYF. CDR3 in DNA: TGTGCCAGTAGTAGCGGGAGGGCCCGTGAGACCCAGTACTTC.

This clonotype was found many times. The chain has TRBV9 and TRBJ1-2; no firm D call. Trimming cost V 4 bases and J 0 bases, with 7 bases left between them. Looked up from germline, CDR1 is SGDLS and CDR2 is YYNGEE. The CDR3 loop spans 13 amino acids. CDR3 sequence (DNA): TGTGCCAGCAGCCCCCAAGCTAACTATGGCTACACCTTC. Amino acid sequence: CASSPQANYGYTF.

Worth noting for this clonotype: A clone one base away is much larger, so this may be a read error. This chain connects TRBV20-1 to TRBJ2-6; D not certain. The germline gives CDR1 DFQATT, CDR2 SNEGSKA (reference sequence). CDR3 length: 15 residues. V lost 4 bases and J lost 9, with 19 bases in between. CDR3 bases: TGCAGTGCTACGAGACCGACCCTTATGAGCAACGTCCTGACTTTC. This codes for CSATRPTLMSNVLTF.

This clonotype was seen once. The chain combines TRBV25-1 with TRBJ2-2; a weak D match, TRBD2 (6 bases). The V end lost 6 bases, the J end lost 7 bases, and 18 bases lay between the germline ends. The length of the CDR3 is 15 residues. Germline V lookup: CDR1 MGHDK, CDR2 SYGVNS. Written as DNA, the CDR3 is TGTGCCAGCAGCCAACGGGCGCGGCGGGGCGGGGAGCTGTTTTTT. This gives the protein CASSQRARRGGELFF. Full variable domain (missing parts from reference TRBV25-1 and TRBJ2-2): EADIYQTPRYLVIGTGKKITLECSQTMGHDKMYWYQQDPGMELHLIHYSYGVNSTEKGDLSSESTVSRIRTEHFPLTLESARPSHTSQYLCASSQRARRGGELFFGEGSRLTVL.

This clonotype has ten or more counts. The chain joins TRBV29-1 to TRBJ1-1; a weak D match, TRBD1 (5 bases). V lost 1 base and J 2 bases, leaving 8 bases between the germline ends. The CDR3 runs to 13 residues. Germline V lookup: CDR1 SQVTM, CDR2 ANQGSEA. The CDR3 sequence: CSVEVTGNTEAFF. Here the CDR3 DNA reads TGCAGCGTTGAAGTAACAGGTAACACTGAAGCTTTCTTT.

V is TRBV20-1 and J is TRBJ2-5, with 8 bases aligning to TRBD2. V dropped 1 base and J dropped 2; count of bases not matched to a gene: 6. This CDR3 region has 15 residues. CDR1 and CDR2 from the germline V gene are DFQATT and SNEGSKA (reference sequence). The CDR3 coding sequence is TGCAGTGCTAGAGCCCAATTAGCGGGGCAAGAGACCCAGTACTTC. Amino acids: CSARAQLAGQETQYF.

This clonotype was seen a few times. The gene calls are TRBV7-9 and TRBJ2-2, with 10 bases fitting TRBD2. Trimming removed 5 bases from V and 4 bases from J; junction bases left unmatched: 7. The germline V gene encodes CDR1 SEHNR and CDR2 FQNEAQ (reference sequence). CDR3 length equals 16 residues. The CDR3 nucleotides read TGTGCCAGCAGCCAGGTAGCGGGAGGACCCACCGGGGAGCTGTTTTTT. The encoded protein is CASSQVAGGPTGELFF.

This clonotype was seen at least ten times. The chain combines TRBV7-6 with TRBJ1-4; no reliable D call. From germline, CDR1 is SGHVS and CDR2 FNYEAQ. The CDR3 loop spans 15 amino acids. Between the trimmed V and J ends, which lost 5 bases and 0 bases, there was a span of 10 bases. DNA of the CDR3: TGTGCCAGCAGCCGATACAGCGCAACTAATGAAAAACTGTTTTTT. It translates to CASSRYSATNEKLFF.

This sequence joins TRBV29-1 and TRBJ2-7; 7 positions match TRBD1. Germline V gene sequence: CDR1 SQVTM, CDR2 ANQGSEA. The CDR3 runs to 14 residues. Trimming removed 3 bases from V and 7 bases from J; junction bases left unmatched: 12. CDR3 in amino acids: CSVEVTGVASEQYF. The CDR3, as DNA: TGCAGCGTTGAGGTAACAGGGGTGGCGAGTGAGCAGTACTTC.

This clonotype has ten or more counts. This chain joins TRBV6-6 and TRBJ2-5; a possible D gene is TRBD1 (6 bases). V gave up 6 bases and J gave up 3 bases, with 11 bases separating them. Germline CDR1 reads MNHNY; CDR2 reads SVGAGI (reference sequence). This CDR3 has 13 amino acids. Here the CDR3 reads CASRPGVKETQYF. CDR3 DNA sequence: TGTGCCAGCAGGCCAGGGGTGAAAGAGACCCAGTACTTC.

This clonotype was seen ten or more times. The V gene is TRBV9, the J gene TRBJ1-6; D unresolved. The CDR3 extends over 14 amino acids. CDR1 SGDLS and CDR2 YYNGEE come from the germline V gene. The V end was cut by 4 bases, the J end by 8 bases, with 13 bases between. The CDR3 DNA reads TGTGCCAGCAGCTTCGGGCAAGTTGATTCACCCCTCCACTTT. Translating it yields CASSFGQVDSPLHF.

For this clonotype: A far larger clone is a single base away, which makes a read error likely. The V call is TRBV10-2, the J call TRBJ2-7, with 7 bases identical to TRBD2. Germline-derived CDR1 and CDR2 are WSHSY and SAAADI. The CDR3 is made up of 13 amino acids. J lost 10 bases, V lost 0 bases, and 6 bases had no gene match. In DNA form, the CDR3 reads TGCGCCAGCAGTGAGTCGGGACGGGAGGCCCAGTACTTC. Protein sequence: CASSESGREAQYF.

This clonotype came up a few times. Germline and junction disagree at one end, which may indicate a read error. This rearrangement joins TRBV29-1 to TRBJ2-7; 7 nucleotides match TRBD1. The CDR3 runs to 14 residues. Germline CDR1 and CDR2: SQVTM and ANQGSEA. CDR3 amino acids: CASISTGSSYEQYF. The CDR3 nucleotides read TGTGCCAGCATTTCGACAGGGAGCTCCTACGAGCAGTACTTC.

The chain recombines TRBV7-8 with TRBJ1-1; 10 bases map to TRBD1. V was clipped by 4 bases and J by 0 bases; unmatched bases: 8. Germline V gives CDR1 SGHVS, CDR2 FQNEAQ. The CDR3 runs 17 residues. CDR3: CASSSSGTGDLNTEAFF. The CDR3 DNA reads as TGTGCCAGCAGCTCATCCGGGACAGGGGATCTGAACACTGAAGCTTTCTTT.

This clonotype has a handful of counts. This sequence joins TRBV19 and TRBJ1-1; 7 bases map to TRBD1. The CDR3 runs to 16 residues. The germline gives CDR1 LNHDA, CDR2 SQIVND (reference sequence). J was trimmed by 1 base and V by 1 base; bases with no gene match: 6. The CDR3: CASSIVHRGPNTEAFF. CDR3 bases: TGTGCCAGTAGTATAGTTCACAGGGGACCGAACACTGAAGCTTTCTTT. Based on the CDR3 plus reference TRBV19 and TRBJ1-1, the full variable domain is DGGITQSPKYLFRKEGQNVTLSCEQNLNHDAMYWYRQDPGQGLRLIYYSQIVNDFQKGDIAEGYSVSREKKESFPLTVTSAQKNPTAFYLCASSIVHRGPNTEAFFGQGTRLTVV.

The CDR3 DNA is TGTGCCAGCAGCCCTCTTGGGACAGGGGACCAGTACTACGAGCAGTACTTC. Translated: CASSPLGTGDQYYEQYF. This sequence joins TRBV11-1 and TRBJ2-7; 10 nucleotides match TRBD1. The germline CDR1 and CDR2 sequences are SGHAT and FQDESV (reference sequence). V dropped 5 bases and J dropped 3; count of bases not matched to a gene: 13. The length of the CDR3 is 17 residues.

This clonotype was seen many times. This chain links TRBV7-2 with TRBJ1-6, with D possibly TRBD1 on 6 matching bases. Germline CDR1 SGHTA, CDR2 FQGNSA. V lost 6 bases, J lost 5 bases, and 8 bases lay in between. This CDR3 region has 13 residues. CDR3 sequence reads: CASRQGDNSPLHF. The CDR3 DNA follows: TGTGCCAGCAGACAGGGCGATAATTCACCCCTCCACTTT.

For this clonotype: A much larger clonotype is one base distant, so this may be a read error. The chain uses TRBV9 and TRBJ1-1; the D is unclear. V gave up 5 bases and J gave up 5 bases, with 4 bases separating them. The CDR3 runs 10 residues. CDR1 and CDR2 (germline): SGDLS, YYNGEE. CDR3 in amino acids: CASRPTEAFF. CDR3 nucleotide sequence: TGTGCCAGCAGGCCAACTGAAGCTTTCTTT.